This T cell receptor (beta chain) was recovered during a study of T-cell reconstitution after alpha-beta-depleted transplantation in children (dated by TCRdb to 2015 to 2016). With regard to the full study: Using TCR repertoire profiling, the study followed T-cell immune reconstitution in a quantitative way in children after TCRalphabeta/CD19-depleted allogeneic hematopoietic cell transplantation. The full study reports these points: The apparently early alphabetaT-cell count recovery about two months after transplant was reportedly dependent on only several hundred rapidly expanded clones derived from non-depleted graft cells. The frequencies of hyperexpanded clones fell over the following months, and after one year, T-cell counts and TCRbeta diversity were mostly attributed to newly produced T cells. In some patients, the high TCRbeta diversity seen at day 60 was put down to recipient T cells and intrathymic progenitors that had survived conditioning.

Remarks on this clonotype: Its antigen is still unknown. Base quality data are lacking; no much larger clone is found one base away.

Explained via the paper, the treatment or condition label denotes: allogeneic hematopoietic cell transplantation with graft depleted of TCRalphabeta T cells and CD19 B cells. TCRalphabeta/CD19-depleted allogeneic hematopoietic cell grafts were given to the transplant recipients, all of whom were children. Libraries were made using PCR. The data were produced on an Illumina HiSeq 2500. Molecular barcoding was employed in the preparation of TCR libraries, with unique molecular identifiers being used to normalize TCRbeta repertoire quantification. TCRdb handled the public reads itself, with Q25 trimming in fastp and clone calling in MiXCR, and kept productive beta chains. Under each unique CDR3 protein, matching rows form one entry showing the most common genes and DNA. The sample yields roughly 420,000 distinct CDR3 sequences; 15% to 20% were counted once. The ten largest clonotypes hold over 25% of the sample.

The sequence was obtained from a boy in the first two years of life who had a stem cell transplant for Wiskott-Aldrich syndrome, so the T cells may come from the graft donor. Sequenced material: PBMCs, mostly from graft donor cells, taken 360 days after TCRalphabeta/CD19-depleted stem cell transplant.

The CDR3 loop reads CASNLAPGTQYF. The DNA sequence follows: TGTGCCAGCAACCTGGCCCCGGGTACGCAGTATTTT. Rearrangement joined TRBV5-6 to TRBJ2-3, with no D gene named confidently. The cysteine opens and the phenylalanine closes a CDR3 of 12 amino acids. Left in the record is the CDR3 DNA by itself, 36 bases read in frame from the first base. CDR1 and CDR2 were assigned from the germline V gene as SGHDT and YYEEEE. The germline ends are 13 bases apart after V is trimmed by 6 bases and J by 8 bases.